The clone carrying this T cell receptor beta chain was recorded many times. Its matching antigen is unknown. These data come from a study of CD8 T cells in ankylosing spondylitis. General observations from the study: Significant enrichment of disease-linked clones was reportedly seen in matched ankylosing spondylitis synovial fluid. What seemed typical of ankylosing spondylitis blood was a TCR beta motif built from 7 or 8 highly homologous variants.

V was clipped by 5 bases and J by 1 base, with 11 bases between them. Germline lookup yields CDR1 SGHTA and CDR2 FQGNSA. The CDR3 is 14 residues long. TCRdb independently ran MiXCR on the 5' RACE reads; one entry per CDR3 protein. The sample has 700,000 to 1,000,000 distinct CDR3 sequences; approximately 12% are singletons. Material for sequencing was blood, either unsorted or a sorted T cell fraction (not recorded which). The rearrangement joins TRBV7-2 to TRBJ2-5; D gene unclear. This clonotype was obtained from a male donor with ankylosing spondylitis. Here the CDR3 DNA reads TGTGCCAGCAGCGTACAGAGAGCCCAAGAGACCCAGTACTTC. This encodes CASSVQRAQETQYF.